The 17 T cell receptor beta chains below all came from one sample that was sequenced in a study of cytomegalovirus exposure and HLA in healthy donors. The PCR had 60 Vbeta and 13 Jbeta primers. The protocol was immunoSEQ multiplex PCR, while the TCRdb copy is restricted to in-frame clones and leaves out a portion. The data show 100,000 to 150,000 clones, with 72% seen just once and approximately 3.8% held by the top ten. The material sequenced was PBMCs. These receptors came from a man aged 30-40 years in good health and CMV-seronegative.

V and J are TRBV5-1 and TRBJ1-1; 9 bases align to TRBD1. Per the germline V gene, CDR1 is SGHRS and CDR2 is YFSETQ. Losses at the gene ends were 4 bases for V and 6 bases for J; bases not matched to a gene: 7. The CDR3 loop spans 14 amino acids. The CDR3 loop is CASSQDRGFSEAFF. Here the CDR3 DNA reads TGCGCCAGCAGCCAGGACAGGGGATTTTCTGAAGCTTTCTTT.

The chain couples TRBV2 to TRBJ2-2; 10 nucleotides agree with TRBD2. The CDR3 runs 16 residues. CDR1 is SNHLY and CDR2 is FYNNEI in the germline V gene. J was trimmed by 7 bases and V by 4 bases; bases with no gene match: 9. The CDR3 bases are TGTGCCAGCAGTGGAGGAGCGGGGGGGCCTGACGGGGAGCTGTTTTTT. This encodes CASSGGAGGPDGELFF.

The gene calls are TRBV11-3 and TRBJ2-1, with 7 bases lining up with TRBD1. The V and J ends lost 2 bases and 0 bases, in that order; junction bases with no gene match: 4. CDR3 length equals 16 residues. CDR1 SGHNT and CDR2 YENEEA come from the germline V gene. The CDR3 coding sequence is TGTGCCAGCAGCTTAACTACAGGGGACTCCTACAATGAGCAGTTCTTC. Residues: CASSLTTGDSYNEQFF.

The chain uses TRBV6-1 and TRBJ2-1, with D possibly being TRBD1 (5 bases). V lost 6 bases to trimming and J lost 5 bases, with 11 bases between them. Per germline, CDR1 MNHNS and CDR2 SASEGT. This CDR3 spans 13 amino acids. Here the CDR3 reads CASRQGGNNEQFF. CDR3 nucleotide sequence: TGTGCCAGCAGGCAGGGTGGGAACAATGAGCAGTTCTTC.

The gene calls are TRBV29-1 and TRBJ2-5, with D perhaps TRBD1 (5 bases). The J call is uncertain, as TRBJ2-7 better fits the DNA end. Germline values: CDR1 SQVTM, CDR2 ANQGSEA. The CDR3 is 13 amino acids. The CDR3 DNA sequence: TGCAGCGTTGTATTTAGGGGCCGATACGAGCAGTACTTC. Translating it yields CSVVFRGRYEQYF.

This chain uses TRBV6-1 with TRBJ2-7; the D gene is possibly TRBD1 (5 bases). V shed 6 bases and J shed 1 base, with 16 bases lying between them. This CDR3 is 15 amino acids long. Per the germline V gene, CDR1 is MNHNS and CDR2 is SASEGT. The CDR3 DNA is TGTGCCAGCAGCGATGAACTTACAGGATCCTACGAGCAGTACTTC. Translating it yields CASSDELTGSYEQYF.

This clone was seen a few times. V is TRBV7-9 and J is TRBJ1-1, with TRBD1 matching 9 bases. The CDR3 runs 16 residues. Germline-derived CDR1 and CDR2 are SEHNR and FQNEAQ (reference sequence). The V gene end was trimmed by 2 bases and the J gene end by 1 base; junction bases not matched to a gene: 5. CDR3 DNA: TGTGCCAGCAGCTTAAGGGCGGGACAGGGGAACACTGAAGCTTTCTTT. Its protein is CASSLRAGQGNTEAFF.

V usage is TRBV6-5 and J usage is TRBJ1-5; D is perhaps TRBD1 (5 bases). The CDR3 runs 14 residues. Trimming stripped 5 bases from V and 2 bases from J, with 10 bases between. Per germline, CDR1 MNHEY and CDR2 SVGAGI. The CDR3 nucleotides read TGTGCCAGCAGTCCCGGGGGGGGCAATCAGCCCCAGCATTTT. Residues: CASSPGGGNQPQHF.

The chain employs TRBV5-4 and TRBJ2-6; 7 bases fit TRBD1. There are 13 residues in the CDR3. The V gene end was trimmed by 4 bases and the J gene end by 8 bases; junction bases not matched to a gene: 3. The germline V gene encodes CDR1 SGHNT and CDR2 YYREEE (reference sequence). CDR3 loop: CASSRDSPNVLTF. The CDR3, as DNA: TGTGCCAGCAGCAGGGACAGTCCCAACGTCCTGACTTTC.

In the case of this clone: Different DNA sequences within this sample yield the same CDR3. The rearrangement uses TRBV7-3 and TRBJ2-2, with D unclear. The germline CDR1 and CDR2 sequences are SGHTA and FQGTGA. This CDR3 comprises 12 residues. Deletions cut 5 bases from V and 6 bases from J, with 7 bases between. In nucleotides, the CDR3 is TGTGCCAGCAGCCAGGCGTCCGGGGAGCTGTTTTTT. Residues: CASSQASGELFF.

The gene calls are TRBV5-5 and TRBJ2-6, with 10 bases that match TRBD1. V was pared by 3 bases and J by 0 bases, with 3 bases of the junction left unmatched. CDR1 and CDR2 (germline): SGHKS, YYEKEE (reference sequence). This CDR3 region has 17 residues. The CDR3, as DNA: TGTGCCAGCAGCTCGGGACAGGGGCCCTCTGGGGCCAACGTCCTGACTTTC. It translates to CASSSGQGPSGANVLTF.

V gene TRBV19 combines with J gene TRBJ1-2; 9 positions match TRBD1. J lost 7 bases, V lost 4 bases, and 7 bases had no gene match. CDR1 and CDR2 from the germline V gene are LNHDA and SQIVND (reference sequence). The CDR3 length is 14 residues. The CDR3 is CASSRRDREPGYTF. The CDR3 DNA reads TGTGCCAGTAGTAGACGGGACAGGGAACCTGGCTACACCTTC.

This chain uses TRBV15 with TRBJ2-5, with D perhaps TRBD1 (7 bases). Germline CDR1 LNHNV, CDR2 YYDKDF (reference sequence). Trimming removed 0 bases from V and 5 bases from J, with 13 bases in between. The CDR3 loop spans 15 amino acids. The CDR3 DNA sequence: TGTGCCACCAGCAGAGATGGAGGGGGCGGGGAGACCCAGTACTTC. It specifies CATSRDGGGGETQYF.

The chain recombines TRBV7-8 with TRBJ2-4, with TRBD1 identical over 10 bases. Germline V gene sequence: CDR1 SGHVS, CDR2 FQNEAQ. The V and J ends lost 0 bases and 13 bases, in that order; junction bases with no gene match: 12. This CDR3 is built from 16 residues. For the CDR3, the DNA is TGTGCCAGCAGCTTAGCTGGGGCGGGACAGGGGCGACCCCAGTACTTC. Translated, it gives CASSLAGAGQGRPQYF. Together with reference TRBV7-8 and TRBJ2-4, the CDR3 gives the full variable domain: GAGVSQSPRYKVAKRGQDVALRCDPISGHVSLFWYQQALGQGPEFLTYFQNEAQLDKSGLPSDRFFAERPEGSVSTLKIQRTQQEDSAVYLCASSLAGAGQGRPQYFGAGTRLSVL.

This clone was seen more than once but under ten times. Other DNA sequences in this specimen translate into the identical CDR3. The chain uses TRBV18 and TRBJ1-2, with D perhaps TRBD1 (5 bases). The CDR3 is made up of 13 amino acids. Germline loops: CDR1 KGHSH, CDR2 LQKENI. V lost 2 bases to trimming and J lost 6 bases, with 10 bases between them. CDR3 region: CASSPGGDHGYTF. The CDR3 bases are TGTGCCAGCTCACCAGGAGGGGACCATGGCTACACCTTC.

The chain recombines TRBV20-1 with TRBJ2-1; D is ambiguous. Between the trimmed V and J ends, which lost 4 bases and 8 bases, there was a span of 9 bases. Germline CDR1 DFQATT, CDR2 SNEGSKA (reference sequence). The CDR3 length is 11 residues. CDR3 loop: CSAKLYDEQFF. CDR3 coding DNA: TGCAGTGCTAAACTTTACGATGAGCAGTTCTTC.

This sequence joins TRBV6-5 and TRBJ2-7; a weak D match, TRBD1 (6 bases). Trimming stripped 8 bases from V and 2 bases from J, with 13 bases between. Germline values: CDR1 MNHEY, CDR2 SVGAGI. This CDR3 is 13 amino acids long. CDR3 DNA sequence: TGTGCCAGCGTGGCAGGGGTCACCTACGAGCAGTACTTC. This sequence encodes CASVAGVTYEQYF.